This TCR beta chain was recorded in a study of T cell clones after liver transplantation (dated by TCRdb to the late 2010s). With respect to the entire study: Samples were obtained from ITN030ST, a randomized trial in which withdrawal of immunosuppression was attempted within 2 years of liver transplantation. Donor-reactive T cell clones were identified by TCRbeta sequencing after a pre-transplant mixed lymphocyte reaction and then tracked in post-transplant blood. Third party-reactive TCRbeta sequences were also identified from pre-transplant MLRs to serve as an antigen-independent comparator for donor-reactive sequences. Three of the eight recipients were HCV-positive; the others were transplanted for non-autoimmune, non-viral indications. Until randomization at 12-24 months post-transplant, subjects were given standard immunosuppression, with no induction therapy. Tolerance was defined as complete immunosuppression withdrawal for at least one year with no rise in liver enzymes beyond twice the upper limit of normal. Blood samples were collected pre-transplant, pre-randomization before withdrawal, and post-randomization after either full withdrawal or failed withdrawal. The study cohort included 8 liver transplant recipients, of whom 3 were classified as tolerant and 5 as non-tolerant.

About this clone itself: This clone's antigen is unknown. No much larger clonotype is one base removed from it; base qualities were not supplied.

Overall study results and their limits: Circulating donor-reactive CD4 TCRbeta sequences fell significantly post-transplant in 5 of 8 subjects, irrespective of tolerance or HCV status. Donor-reactive sequences declined more than third party-reactive ones, suggesting partial antigen-specific deletion unrelated to withdrawal success. Once repertoire turnover was taken into account, donor-reactive detection showed a significant reduction for CD4 in 7 of 8 subjects and for CD8 in 8 of 8. Because allograft tissue specimens were not available, migration of donor-reactive T cells into the graft, rather than deletion, may have occurred. In two subjects, low numbers of available donor cells limited the measurable donor-reactive repertoire. Conclusions were preliminary, limited by small, heterogeneous patient numbers and non-standardized post-transplant time points.

Using immunoSEQ, frozen genomic DNA was subjected to high-throughput TCRbeta CDR3 sequencing, a process that included PCR amplification, mapping, bias correction and internal controls. The paper's data handling went like this. Productive rearrangements were kept, and unique TCRbeta sequences were defined by CDR3 nucleotide sequence plus V and J gene. A sequence counted as donor-reactive only if the sequence showed at least 5-fold expansion in CFSE-low cells compared with unstimulated pre-transplant cells and had a frequency of at least 0.01%. Per-subject minimum frequency thresholds, based on the lowest-template unstimulated sample, ensured at least 90% detection power. Jensen-Shannon divergence between the top 1000 TCRbeta sequences after and before transplant was used to measure repertoire turnover. Changes in detection of donor-reactive sequences were assessed with two-sided Fisher's exact tests. This is the immuneACCESS table as TCRdb keeps it, with only in-frame sequences that have V and J called. A part of the clones is gone; compared with another copy, unresolved V genes explain less than half, and the rest is unexplained. V, J and clone size reflect that table, while D and trimming were determined from the DNA. In this sample the table shows 68,000 or so clones, over 90% of which occur a single time. The top ten hold 0.75% to 1% of the sample.

Unstimulated PBMCs, after thawing, were stained for CD3, CD4 and CD8 and then FACS-sorted into CD3+CD4+ and CD3+CD8+ populations. All 8 studied subjects were randomized to withdrawal of immunosuppression. The Qiagen DNeasy Blood and Tissue Kit was used to isolate genomic DNA. The sample was CD4+ T cells from blood, taken approximately 26 months after liver transplant. The clonotype originates from a human patient who received a liver transplant. Because of the transplant, the T cells may be the graft donor's rather than the patient's own.

CDR3 protein: CASSDSYSSETQYF. The nucleotide sequence reads as follows: TGTGCCAGCAGTGACAGTTACTCCTCAGAGACCCAGTACTTC. The rearrangement combines TRBV2 with TRBJ2-5; the D segment cannot be called with confidence. The trim is 3 bases for V and 4 bases for J, with a gap of 12 bases between the germline ends. The CDR3 sequence holds 14 residues, the cysteine and phenylalanine included. The kept DNA is CDR3 alone, 42 bases in frame from the first base. The germline V gene gives CDR1 as SNHLY and CDR2 as FYNNEI.